Listed below are T cell receptor beta chains from one sample, sequenced in a study of T cell repertoires in cytomegalovirus infection. For these TCRs, the target antigens are not known. TCRdb re-derived calls from the reads in MiXCR, one entry per CDR3 protein. The sample lists about 920,000 distinct CDR3 sequences; approximately 33% were seen once. Material: cultured CD8+ T cells from PBMCs, obtained from culture after CMV antigen stimulation. These receptors came from a human donor in good health (CMV status not recorded). Some clones in this sample may be carry-over from other donors' samples. CDR3s include the opening cysteine and the closing phenylalanine or tryptophan. D genes are given only for firm matches. Part of the rows lack a size; the others show once, few, many or a class for expanded clones.

V gene,J gene,D gene,clone size,CDR3 protein,CDR3 DNA
TRBV7-8,TRBJ2-1,TRBD2,many,CASSPSGLASNEQFF,TGTGCCAGCAGTCCCTCGGGACTAGCGTCGAATGAGCAGTTCTTC
TRBV4-1,TRBJ1-5,TRBD1,NA,CASSQDSGQGFLNQPQHF,TGCGCCAGCAGCCAAGATTCGGGACAGGGTTTTCTCAATCAGCCCCAGCATTTT
TRBV11-1,TRBJ2-5,TRBD2,many,CASSLNGGARETQYF,TGTGCCAGCAGCTTAAACGGGGGGGCGAGAGAGACCCAGTACTTC
TRBV7-8,TRBJ1-5,NA,NA,CASSLVVGLEPQHF,TGTGCCAGCAGCTTAGTAGTCGGTCTGGAGCCCCAGCATTTT
TRBV2,TRBJ2-3,NA,few,CASSEPAVYLTDTQYF,TGTGCCAGCAGTGAACCGGCAGTCTACCTCACAGATACGCAGTATTTT
TRBV6-1,TRBJ2-5,NA,NA,CASSERIGLTPRETQYF,TGTGCCAGCAGTGAACGTATTGGACTAACTCCCAGGGAGACCCAGTACTTC
TRBV7-9,TRBJ2-2,NA,few,CASSSETGVRELFF,TGTGCCAGCAGCTCCGAGACTGGGGTGCGGGAGCTGTTTTTT
TRBV6-2/TRBV6-3,TRBJ2-2,NA,NA,CASALRRGSPGAGELFF,TGTGCCAGCGCATTACGCAGGGGCAGCCCTGGGGCCGGGGAGCTGTTTTTT
TRBV12-3/TRBV12-4,TRBJ2-1,TRBD1,many,CASSLSHLIRDRGNEQFF,TGTGCCAGCAGTTTATCACACCTAATCCGGGACAGGGGCAATGAGCAGTTCTTC
TRBV5-1,TRBJ1-1,NA,NA,CASRDAWLNTEAFF,TGTGCCAGCAGGGATGCTTGGCTAAACACTGAAGCTTTCTTT